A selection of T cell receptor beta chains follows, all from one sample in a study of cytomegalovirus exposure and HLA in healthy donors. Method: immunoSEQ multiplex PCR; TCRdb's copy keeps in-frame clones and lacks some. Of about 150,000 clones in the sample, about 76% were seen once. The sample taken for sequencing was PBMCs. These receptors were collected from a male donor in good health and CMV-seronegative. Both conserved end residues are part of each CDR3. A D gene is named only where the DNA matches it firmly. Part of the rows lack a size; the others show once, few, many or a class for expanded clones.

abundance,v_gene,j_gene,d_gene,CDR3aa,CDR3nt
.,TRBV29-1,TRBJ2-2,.,CSVGGRQSNTGELFF,TGCAGCGTTGGGGGGAGGCAGTCGAACACCGGGGAGCTGTTTTTT
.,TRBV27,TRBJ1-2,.,CASSLTYRHGDYGYTF,TGTGCCAGCAGTTTAACCTACAGGCATGGCGACTATGGCTACACCTTC
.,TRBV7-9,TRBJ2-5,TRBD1,CASSLATGTGAETQYF,TGTGCCAGCAGCTTAGCTACCGGGACAGGGGCGGAGACCCAGTACTTC
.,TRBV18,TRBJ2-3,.,CASSPPVATDTQYF,TGTGCCAGCTCACCACCGGTGGCCACAGATACGCAGTATTTT
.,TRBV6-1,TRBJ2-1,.,CASSAKELNNEQFF,TGTGCCAGCAGTGCAAAGGAGCTGAACAATGAGCAGTTCTTC
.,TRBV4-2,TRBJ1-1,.,CASSQVNRMNTEAFF,TGTGCCAGCAGCCAAGTTAACAGAATGAACACTGAAGCTTTCTTT
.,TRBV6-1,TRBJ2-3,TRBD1,CASKTGDKDTQYF,TGTGCCAGCAAGACAGGGGATAAAGATACGCAGTATTTT
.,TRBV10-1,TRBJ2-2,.,CASSHLSGAGELFF,TGCGCCAGCAGTCACTTATCGGGGGCCGGGGAGCTGTTTTTT
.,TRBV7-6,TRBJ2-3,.,CASTQGGSSTDTQYF,TGTGCCAGCACCCAGGGGGGTTCTAGCACAGATACGCAGTATTTT
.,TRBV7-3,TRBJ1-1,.,CASSLMPTEDTEAFF,TGTGCCAGCAGCTTAATGCCGACTGAGGACACTGAAGCTTTCTTT
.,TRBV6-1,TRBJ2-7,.,CASSAQGTYEQYF,TGTGCCAGCAGTGCCCAGGGAACCTACGAGCAGTACTTC
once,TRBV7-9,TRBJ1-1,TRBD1,CASSLDGTANTEAFF,TGTGCCAGCAGCTTAGACGGGACAGCGAACACTGAAGCTTTCTTT
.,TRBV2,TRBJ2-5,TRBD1,CASSAQGAGQETQYF,TGTGCCAGCAGTGCCCAGGGGGCAGGGCAAGAGACCCAGTACTTC
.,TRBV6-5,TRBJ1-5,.,CASSYSTGNQPQHF,TGTGCCAGCAGTTACTCGACCGGGAATCAGCCCCAGCATTTT
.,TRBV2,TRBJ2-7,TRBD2,CASSEVAGGSYEQYF,TGTGCCAGCAGTGAAGTAGCGGGGGGATCCTACGAGCAGTACTTC
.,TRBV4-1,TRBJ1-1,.,CASSQPQGWLNTEAFF,TGCGCCAGCAGCCAACCCCAGGGGTGGTTGAACACTGAAGCTTTCTTT
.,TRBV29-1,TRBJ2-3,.,CSVVPNSRTSDTQYF,TGCAGCGTTGTCCCGAACAGCCGAACCTCAGATACGCAGTATTTT
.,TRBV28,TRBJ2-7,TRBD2,CASTSGVSYEQYF,TGTGCCAGTACTAGCGGGGTATCCTACGAGCAGTACTTC
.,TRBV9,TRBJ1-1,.,CASSGYRNTEAFF,TGTGCCAGCAGCGGTTACAGGAACACTGAAGCTTTCTTT
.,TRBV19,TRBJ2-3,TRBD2,CASSIGAGGSTSTDTQYF,TGTGCCAGTAGTATAGGTGCGGGAGGGTCCACTAGCACAGATACGCAGTATTTT
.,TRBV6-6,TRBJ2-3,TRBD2,CASSSRLADSTDTQYF,TGTGCCAGCAGTAGCCGACTAGCGGACTCCACAGATACGCAGTATTTT
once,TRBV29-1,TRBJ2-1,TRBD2,CSVGQRGVDNEQFF,TGCAGCGTTGGCCAGCGGGGGGTTGACAATGAGCAGTTCTTC
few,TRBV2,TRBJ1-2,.,CASSESEGSAGGYTF,TGTGCCAGCAGTGAGAGTGAAGGGTCCGCGGGCGGCTACACCTTC
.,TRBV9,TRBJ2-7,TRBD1,CASSVDYRGIGSYEQYF,TGTGCCAGCAGCGTAGATTACAGGGGAATAGGGTCCTACGAGCAGTACTTC
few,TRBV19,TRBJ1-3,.,CASSISRGYGNTIYF,TGTGCCAGTAGTATATCCAGGGGATACGGAAACACCATATATTTT
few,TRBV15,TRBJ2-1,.,CATSRDGGSYNEQFF,TGTGCCACCAGCAGAGATGGCGGGTCTTACAATGAGCAGTTCTTC
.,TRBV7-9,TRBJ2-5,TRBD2,CASSSSGSPQETQYF,TGTGCCAGCAGCTCTAGCGGGAGCCCCCAAGAGACCCAGTACTTC
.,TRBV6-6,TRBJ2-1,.,CSSAGNEQFF,TGTTCCTCAGCGGGCAATGAGCAGTTCTTC
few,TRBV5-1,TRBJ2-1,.,CASSLAGGAYNEQFF,TGCGCCAGCAGCTTGGCCGGCGGGGCCTACAATGAGCAGTTCTTC
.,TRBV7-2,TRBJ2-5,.,CASSLVAAYQETQYF,TGTGCCAGCAGCTTAGTAGCGGCGTACCAAGAGACCCAGTACTTC
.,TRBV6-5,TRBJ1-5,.,CASRLYSNQPQHF,TGTGCCAGCAGGCTATATAGCAATCAGCCCCAGCATTTT